The T cell receptor beta chain described here comes from a study of cytomegalovirus exposure and HLA in healthy donors. This CDR3 spans 16 amino acids. The V segment lost 5 bases and the J segment 7 bases; nucleotides outside the gene matches: 11. The germline V gene encodes CDR1 SGHAT and CDR2 FQNNGV. PCR involved 60 Vbeta and 13 Jbeta primers. The method was immunoSEQ multiplex PCR; TCRdb's version includes in-frame clones alone and lacks a portion of them. The table has some 180,000 clones, roughly three quarters seen once. The chain recombines TRBV11-2 with TRBJ2-3, with 11 bases that match TRBD2. Sequenced material: PBMCs. This TCR was sampled from a woman aged 25 to 45 in good health and CMV-seropositive. The CDR3 nucleotides are TGTGCCAGCAGCCGCACATTTAGCGGGGGGGCGAATACGCAGTATTTT. Protein sequence: CASSRTFSGGANTQYF.